One sample yielded the 11 T cell receptor beta chains listed below, sequenced in a study of tumor and adjacent non-tumor tissue in lung cancer. This sample's RNA came from whole unsorted tissue. This non-tumor lung sample came from over 3 cm beyond the tumor edge. The library came from three nested PCR rounds adapted from ARM-PCR protocols. In TCRdb, the multiplex PCR reads were re-called with MiXCR into one record per CDR3 protein. The sample carries 90,000 to 100,000 distinct CDR3 sequences, 75% to 90% recorded once. Sequenced: distant non-tumor lung tissue. These TCRs come from a man aged 60-69 years with small cell lung cancer.

The chain uses TRBV9 and TRBJ2-3; D is ambiguous. This CDR3 is 13 amino acids long. V was trimmed by 0 bases and J by 4 bases, leaving 6 bases between them. The germline V gene has CDR1 SGDLS and CDR2 YYNGEE. Here the CDR3 DNA reads TGTGCCAGCAGCGTAGGGAACGCAGATACGCAGTATTTT. The encoded protein is CASSVGNADTQYF.

Concerning this clonotype: Sequence at one end of the junction differs from germline and may be a read error. The chain combines TRBV25-1 with TRBJ2-1; 7 bases map to TRBD2. Germline CDR1 reads MGHDK; CDR2 reads SYGVNS. This CDR3 has 14 residues. CDR3 protein: CSSSGDYSYNEQFF. In DNA, the CDR3 is TGTTCCAGCAGTGGGGACTACTCCTACAATGAGCAGTTCTTC.

About this clonotype itself: One junction end disagrees with the germline gene, perhaps due to a read error. The chain uses TRBV6-1 and TRBJ1-2; 8 bases are a match to TRBD1. CDR1 and CDR2 from the germline V gene are MNHNS and SASEGT. The CDR3 has 15 amino acids. The CDR3 region has the DNA TGTGTCAGCAGTTTACACCGGGACAGGAGGTATGGCTACACCTTC. Translation: CVSSLHRDRRYGYTF.

Worth noting for this clonotype: This could be a read error, since a much larger clone is one nucleotide away. This chain joins TRBV7-9 and TRBJ1-4, with TRBD1 as a possible D gene (6 bases). CDR1 SEHNR and CDR2 FQNEAQ come from the germline V gene (reference sequence). The CDR3 runs to 14 residues. This chain's CDR3 is CASSSGRGREKLLF. As DNA, the CDR3 is TGTGCCAGCAGCTCGGGCAGGGGCCGTGAAAAACTGCTTTTT.

This chain joins TRBV7-9 and TRBJ2-5, with D perhaps matching TRBD1 or TRBD2 (5 bases each). The CDR3 totals 12 residues. CDR1 is SEHNR, CDR2 FQNEAQ, per germline (reference sequence). CDR3: CACSLEGETQYF. The CDR3 DNA is TGTGCTTGCAGCCTAGAGGGGGAGACCCAGTACTTC.

In regard to this clonotype: The junction does not match germline at one end; this may be a read error. The CDR3 DNA reads TGCAGTGCTAGAGACAGGGTGTTAAACACTGAAGCTTCCTTT. As protein: CSARDRVLNTEASF. V is TRBV20-1 and J is TRBJ1-1; the D gene is possibly TRBD1 (5 bases). Germline lookup yields CDR1 DFQATT and CDR2 SNEGSKA (reference sequence). The CDR3 covers 14 residues.

A word on this clonotype: The conserved final phenylalanine or tryptophan is absent from the CDR3, which likely points to a read error. The chain carries TRBV11-2 and TRBJ2-1, with D possibly TRBD2 on 6 matching bases. The CDR3 totals 15 residues. The germline gives CDR1 SGHAT, CDR2 FQNNGV. CDR3 DNA: TGTGCCAGCAACTTACTGGGGCGGGATCACGCTGAGCAGTTCTTG. It yields the protein CASNLLGRDHAEQFL.

This clonotype was recorded at least ten times. The rearrangement uses TRBV20-1 and TRBJ1-2; tentatively, D is TRBD1 (5 bases). The CDR3 extends over 13 amino acids. With 3 bases removed from V and 5 bases from J, the gap between germline ends came to 13 bases. The V gene's germline CDR1 is DFQATT and CDR2 SNEGSKA (reference sequence). This CDR3 reads CSASAQAVYGYTF. The CDR3 region has the DNA TGCAGTGCTAGCGCACAGGCGGTTTATGGCTACACCTTC.

This clonotype has only one observation. Given a much more abundant clone one base away, this may be a read error. The gene calls are TRBV20-1 and TRBJ1-2, with 10 bases that match TRBD1. CDR1 is DFQATT, CDR2 SNEGSKA, per germline (reference sequence). The CDR3 has 16 residues. The chain's CDR3 is CSASGTGAYSGYGYNF. The CDR3 region has the DNA TGCAGTGCTAGTGGGACAGGGGCATACTCTGGCTATGGCTACAACTTC.

The rearrangement uses TRBV21-1 and TRBJ2-2; TRBD2, the D gene given by the table, was not confirmed from the DNA. TRBV21-1 is shown as a pseudogene. The CDR3 loop spans 16 amino acids. CDR3 region: CASSKESEGFSWELFF. The CDR3 DNA follows: TGTGCCAGCAGCAAAGAGTCGGAGGGATTCTCCTGGGAGCTGTTTTTT.

This clonotype qualifies as medium-sized. This chain joins TRBV6-2 or TRBV6-3 and TRBJ2-2, with 9 bases identical to TRBD2. CDR1 is MNHEY and CDR2 is SVGEGT in the germline V gene. V shed 7 bases and J 6 bases; nucleotides not matched to a gene: 6. The CDR3 spans 14 residues. CDR3 residues: CASMPLAGAGELFF. The CDR3, as DNA: TGTGCCAGCATGCCTTTAGCGGGAGCCGGGGAGCTGTTTTTT.